The 27 T cell receptor beta chains listed next were all sequenced from one sample in a study of blood T cell repertoires in COVID-19. Libraries were prepared by immunoSEQ multiplex PCR; TCRdb keeps only in-frame clonotypes and omits some of them. The profile shows fewer than 250,000 clones, around 90% of them singletons. Sample: peripheral blood. The receptor set was obtained from a man in his sixties with acute or convalescent COVID-19.

This sequence joins TRBV19 and TRBJ1-1; 8 bases agree with TRBD1. After removal of 6 bases from V and 0 bases from J, the junction contained 9 bases not matched to a gene. There are 16 residues in the CDR3. CDR1 is LNHDA and CDR2 is SQIVND in the germline V gene (reference sequence). The CDR3 protein is CASRSDRANLNTEAFF. DNA for the CDR3: TGTGCCAGTAGGTCGGACAGGGCCAATTTGAACACTGAAGCTTTCTTT. The full variable domain, its missing parts supplied by reference TRBV19 and TRBJ1-1, is DGGITQSPKYLFRKEGQNVTLSCEQNLNHDAMYWYRQDPGQGLRLIYYSQIVNDFQKGDIAEGYSVSREKKESFPLTVTSAQKNPTAFYLCASRSDRANLNTEAFFGQGTRLTVV.

The chain recombines TRBV10-3 with TRBJ2-1; possibly TRBD2 for D (6 bases). V lost 0 bases and J lost 9, with 12 bases in between. Germline CDR1 ENHRY, CDR2 SYGVKD. CDR3 length: 14 amino acids. CDR3 protein: CAISESSGGGEQFF. The CDR3 DNA reads as TGTGCCATCAGTGAGTCGTCCGGGGGTGGTGAGCAGTTCTTC.

This clone was recorded only once. V gene TRBV6-1 combines with J gene TRBJ1-1; TRBD1 is a possible D gene (6 bases). V was shortened by 3 bases and J by 2 bases, with 13 bases between the two germline ends. Per germline, CDR1 MNHNS and CDR2 SASEGT. The CDR3 is 15 amino acids. The CDR3 is CASSEGVTGNTEAFF. The CDR3, as DNA: TGTGCCAGCAGTGAGGGGGTGACAGGAAACACTGAAGCTTTCTTT.

This clone has a handful of counts. The chain joins TRBV5-4 to TRBJ2-2, with TRBD2 matching 7 bases. Trimming at V came to 5 bases and at J to 6 bases, leaving 10 bases not matched to a gene. Germline V lookup: CDR1 SGHNT, CDR2 YYREEE (reference sequence). There are 15 residues in the CDR3. CDR3 bases: TGTGCCAGCAGTCCCCGAACCACTAGCGCCGGGGAGCTGTTTTTT. It specifies CASSPRTTSAGELFF.

The CDR3 bases are TGTGCCAGCAGCCAAGAGCGGATAGCGGCCCACAGCTCCTACAATGAGCAGTTCTTC. This gives the protein CASSQERIAAHSSYNEQFF. The V call is TRBV4-2, the J call TRBJ2-1; a weak D match, TRBD2 (6 bases). V lost 0 bases to trimming and J lost 0 bases, with 18 bases between them. CDR1 and CDR2 from the germline V gene are LGHNA and YNFKEQ. CDR3 size: 19 residues.

In this sample, this clone turned up a few times. Compared with germline, one end of the junction differs, possibly owing to a read error. This sequence joins TRBV7-3 and TRBJ2-7; 9 nucleotides agree with TRBD1. Germline V gene lookup returns CDR1 SGHTA and CDR2 FQGTGA. The CDR3 consists of 13 residues. The CDR3 nucleotides read TGTGCCAGCAGCTCCCCCCGGGACAGGGTCCTCAACTTC. Amino acids: CASSSPRDRVLNF.

This clone has a single count. The rearrangement links TRBV7-2 to TRBJ2-7; D is uncertain. The CDR3 consists of 14 residues. Trimming removed 5 bases at V and 0 bases at J, with 11 bases between. The germline V gene encodes CDR1 SGHTA and CDR2 FQGNSA. CDR3 in DNA: TGTGCCAGCAGCGGAGATGTCACCTCCTACGAGCAGTACTTC. The encoded protein is CASSGDVTSYEQYF.

V gene TRBV6-5 combines with J gene TRBJ1-1; TRBD1 aligns across 8 bases. Germline V gene data show CDR1 as MNHEY and CDR2 as SVGAGI. V lost 4 bases to trimming and J lost 8 bases; unmatched junction nucleotides: 9. This CDR3 has 14 amino acids. The CDR3 region has the DNA TGTGCCAGCAGTTGGCAGGGGGCCTTTTCAGAAGCTTTCTTT. Translating gives CASSWQGAFSEAFF.

The genes are TRBV11-1 and TRBJ2-7; weak D call: TRBD1 (6 bases). The length of the CDR3 is 13 residues. Germline V gives CDR1 SGHAT, CDR2 FQDESV (reference sequence). The germline V and J ends were trimmed by 4 bases and 6 bases, with 13 bases remaining between them. The CDR3 DNA is TGTGCCAGCAGCTACCGGACAGTTAGCGAGCAGTACTTC. Translation gives CASSYRTVSEQYF.

The chain is built from TRBV5-5 and TRBJ1-3; 10 positions match TRBD1. CDR1 is SGHKS, CDR2 YYEKEE, per germline (reference sequence). The CDR3 totals 16 residues. V lost 5 bases, J lost 0 bases, and 5 bases stayed unmatched. CDR3 region: CASRETGGVSGNTIYF. The CDR3 DNA sequence: TGTGCCAGCAGAGAGACAGGGGGCGTCTCTGGAAACACCATATATTTT.

V and J are TRBV5-1 and TRBJ2-1; D gene uncertain. CDR3 length: 14 amino acids. Per the germline V gene, CDR1 is SGHRS and CDR2 is YFSETQ. Trimming pared 4 bases from V and 8 bases from J, leaving 16 bases between. DNA of the CDR3: TGCGCCAGCAGCGAAATGAGCTTTTCGGATGAGCAGTTCTTC. Its translation: CASSEMSFSDEQFF.

The chain carries TRBV7-9 and TRBJ2-5; 9 bases match TRBD1. CDR1 is SEHNR, CDR2 FQNEAQ, per germline (reference sequence). The V gene end was trimmed by 5 bases and the J gene end by 0 bases; junction bases not matched to a gene: 13. This CDR3 contains 18 residues. CDR3 region: CASSPPPVGQGYQETQYF. The CDR3 DNA sequence: TGTGCCAGCAGCCCACCCCCCGTCGGACAGGGGTACCAAGAGACCCAGTACTTC. Filled out from reference TRBV7-9 and TRBJ2-5, the complete variable domain reads DTGVSQNPRHKITKRGQNVTFRCDPISEHNRLYWYRQTLGQGPEFLTYFQNEAQLEKSRLLSDRFSAERPKGSFSTLEIQRTEQGDSAMYLCASSPPPVGQGYQETQYFGPGTRLLVL.

The chain recombines TRBV7-8 with TRBJ1-1; 10 bases match TRBD1. The CDR3 length is 18 residues. The germline CDR1 and CDR2 sequences are SGHVS and FQNEAQ. J lost 0 bases, V lost 5 bases, and 12 bases had no gene match. The CDR3 loop reads CASSPRRQGAQVNTEAFF. The CDR3 coding sequence is TGTGCCAGCAGCCCAAGAAGACAGGGGGCACAAGTGAACACTGAAGCTTTCTTT.

The chain recombines TRBV12-5 with TRBJ2-7; 8 positions match TRBD1. Germline assignment: CDR1 LGHNT and CDR2 FRNRAP. The V segment lost 2 bases and the J segment 0 bases; nucleotides outside the gene matches: 9. The CDR3 extends over 17 amino acids. The CDR3 region is CASGLPDGDRNSYEQYF. DNA for the CDR3: TGTGCTAGTGGTTTGCCCGACGGGGACAGGAACTCCTACGAGCAGTACTTC.

This clone was seen just once. The chain combines TRBV5-6 with TRBJ1-4; TRBD1 aligns across 11 bases. V dropped 3 bases and J dropped 8; count of bases not matched to a gene: 3. Germline lookup yields CDR1 SGHDT and CDR2 YYEEEE. The CDR3 consists of 14 residues. The CDR3 nucleotides are TGTGCCAGCAGCTCGAGGGACAGGGGGGAAAAACTGTTTTTT. It is translated as CASSSRDRGEKLFF.

This clone was seen a few times. The J gene is TRBJ2-7, the V gene TRBV12-3 or TRBV12-4; 7 nucleotides agree with TRBD2. CDR3 length: 13 residues. V lost 1 base and J lost 7; bases outside the gene matches: 4. The CDR3 spells CASSLVLGGEQYF. Here the CDR3 DNA reads TGTGCCAGCAGTTTAGTACTCGGGGGGGAGCAGTACTTC.

The chain joins TRBV6-6 to TRBJ2-3, with D possibly TRBD2 on 5 matching bases. CDR1 and CDR2 from the germline V gene are MNHNY and SVGAGI (reference sequence). Between the trimmed V and J ends, which lost 0 bases and 2 bases, there was a span of 9 bases. The CDR3 has 15 amino acids. The CDR3 reads CASSYSLDYTDTQYF. The CDR3 DNA is TGTGCCAGCAGTTACTCGCTTGACTACACAGATACGCAGTATTTT.

This clone appeared once. This chain joins TRBV6-2 or TRBV6-3 and TRBJ2-3, with TRBD2 matching 10 bases. The CDR3 covers 16 residues. V trimming: 6 bases; J trimming: 3 bases; junction bases outside the gene matches: 9. The germline CDR1 and CDR2 sequences are MNHEY and SVGEGT. Written as DNA, the CDR3 is TGTGCCAGCAGCCCTTCTAGCGGGGGAGGGACAGATACGCAGTATTTT. It encodes CASSPSSGGGTDTQYF.

The V call is TRBV19, the J call TRBJ2-4; possibly TRBD2 for D (5 bases). V lost 6 bases and J lost 2, with 17 bases in between. The germline gives CDR1 LNHDA, CDR2 SQIVND (reference sequence). The CDR3 extends over 16 amino acids. In nucleotides, the CDR3 is TGTGCCAGTAGGGAGGCGGCTCTCGAACCCAAAAACATTCAGTACTTC. This sequence encodes CASREAALEPKNIQYF.

This clone was seen just once. V usage is TRBV9 and J usage is TRBJ1-1; 8 bases fit TRBD1. The CDR3 sequence is 16 residues long. Per the germline V gene, CDR1 is SGDLS and CDR2 is YYNGEE. With V trimmed by 0 bases and J by 3 bases, 7 bases remained unmatched. The CDR3 sequence: CASSVGQGRWDTEAFF. The CDR3 nucleotides read TGTGCCAGCAGCGTAGGACAGGGGCGATGGGACACTGAAGCTTTCTTT.

This sequence joins TRBV5-4 and TRBJ2-7, with D possibly matching TRBD1 (6 bases). V was shortened by 4 bases and J by 2 bases, with 13 bases between the two germline ends. This CDR3 has 14 residues. Germline V CDR1 and CDR2: SGHNT, YYREEE (reference sequence). CDR3 sequence reads: CASSGDRTPYEQYF. The CDR3 DNA sequence: TGTGCCAGCAGCGGAGACAGGACTCCCTACGAGCAGTACTTC.

The chain joins TRBV19 to TRBJ1-3; 7 nucleotides agree with TRBD1. The CDR3 loop spans 15 amino acids. Looked up from germline, CDR1 is LNHDA and CDR2 is SQIVND (reference sequence). Trimming removed 2 bases from V and 2 bases from J; junction bases left unmatched: 3. This CDR3 reads CASSIRGHPGNTIYF. The CDR3 nucleotides read TGTGCCAGTAGTATAAGGGGGCATCCTGGAAACACCATATATTTT.

This clone was counted a single time. V gene TRBV11-3 combines with J gene TRBJ2-1; 9 bases are a match to TRBD2. This CDR3 is built from 16 residues. Trimming removed 0 bases from V and 6 bases from J; junction bases left unmatched: 6. Germline values: CDR1 SGHNT, CDR2 YENEEA. The CDR3 here is CASSLDGGGVFNEQFF. CDR3 nucleotide sequence: TGTGCCAGCAGCTTAGATGGCGGGGGGGTTTTCAATGAGCAGTTCTTC.

This clone showed up just once. The CDR3 DNA reads TGTGCCAGTAGTTCACAGCTAGCACGGGAGACCCAGTACTTC. Protein product: CASSSQLARETQYF. This rearrangement joins TRBV19 to TRBJ2-5, with D possibly TRBD2 on 5 matching bases. V lost 5 bases to trimming and J lost 5 bases, with 15 bases between them. Germline CDR1 LNHDA, CDR2 SQIVND (reference sequence). This CDR3 is built from 14 residues. Supplemented by reference TRBV19 and TRBJ2-5, the full variable domain reads DGGITQSPKYLFRKEGQNVTLSCEQNLNHDAMYWYRQDPGQGLRLIYYSQIVNDFQKGDIAEGYSVSREKKESFPLTVTSAQKNPTAFYLCASSSQLARETQYFGPGTRLLVL.

The J gene is TRBJ1-2, the V gene TRBV6-2 or TRBV6-3; D is unclear. From germline, CDR1 is MNHEY and CDR2 SVGEGT. Deletions cut 6 bases from V and 5 bases from J, with 7 bases between. This CDR3 has 11 residues. The CDR3: CASSLDYGYTF. For the CDR3, the DNA is TGTGCCAGCAGCTTAGATTATGGCTACACCTTC.

The V and J genes are TRBV29-1 and TRBJ2-4; TRBD2 might be the D (7 bases). Trimming removed 7 bases from V and 1 base from J, with 17 bases in between. This CDR3 has 15 amino acids. CDR1 is SQVTM and CDR2 is ANQGSEA in the germline V gene. DNA for the CDR3: TGCAGCGCCCGAGTCGGGGGGCGGGCCAAAAACATTCAGTACTTC. Encoded protein: CSARVGGRAKNIQYF.

J is TRBJ2-7 and V is TRBV18; a possible D gene is TRBD1 (6 bases). Germline loops: CDR1 KGHSH, CDR2 LQKENI. V lost 5 bases and J lost 3, with 14 bases in between. This CDR3 contains 14 residues. CDR3 DNA sequence: TGTGCCAGCTCAACTACAGGGAATGTCTACGAGCAGTACTTC. It codes for CASSTTGNVYEQYF.